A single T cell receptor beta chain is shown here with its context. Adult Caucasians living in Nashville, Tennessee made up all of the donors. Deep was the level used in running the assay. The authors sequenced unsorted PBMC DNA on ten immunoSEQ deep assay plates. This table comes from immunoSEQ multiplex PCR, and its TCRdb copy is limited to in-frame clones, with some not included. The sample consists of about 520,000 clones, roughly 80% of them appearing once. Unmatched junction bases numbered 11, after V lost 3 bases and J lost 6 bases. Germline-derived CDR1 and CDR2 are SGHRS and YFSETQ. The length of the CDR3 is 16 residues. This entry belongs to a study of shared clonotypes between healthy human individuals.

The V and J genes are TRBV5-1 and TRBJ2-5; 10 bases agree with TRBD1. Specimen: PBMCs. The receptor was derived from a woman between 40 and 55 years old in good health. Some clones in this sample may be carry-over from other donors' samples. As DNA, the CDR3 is TGCGCCAGCAGCTCCGCAGCCGGGACAGGGGAGAAGACCCAGTACTTC. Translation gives CASSSAAGTGEKTQYF.